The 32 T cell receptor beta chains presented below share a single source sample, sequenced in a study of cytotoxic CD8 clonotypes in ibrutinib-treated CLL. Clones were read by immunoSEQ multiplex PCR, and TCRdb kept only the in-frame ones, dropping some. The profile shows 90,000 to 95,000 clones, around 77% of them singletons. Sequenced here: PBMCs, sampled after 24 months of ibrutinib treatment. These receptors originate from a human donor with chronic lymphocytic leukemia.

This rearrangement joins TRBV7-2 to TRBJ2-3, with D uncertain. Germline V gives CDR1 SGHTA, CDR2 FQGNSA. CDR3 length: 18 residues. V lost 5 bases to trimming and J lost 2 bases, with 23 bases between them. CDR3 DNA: TGTGCCAGCAGCACCCCTCCGGGCCCCATTATTATCACAGATACGCAGTATTTT. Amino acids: CASSTPPGPIIITDTQYF.

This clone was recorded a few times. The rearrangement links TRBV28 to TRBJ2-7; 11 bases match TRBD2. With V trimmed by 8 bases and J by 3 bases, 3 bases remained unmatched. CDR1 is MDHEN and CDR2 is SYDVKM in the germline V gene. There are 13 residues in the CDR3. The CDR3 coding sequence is TGTGCCAGCGCTAGCGGGAGGCTCTACGAGCAGTACTTC. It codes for CASASGRLYEQYF.

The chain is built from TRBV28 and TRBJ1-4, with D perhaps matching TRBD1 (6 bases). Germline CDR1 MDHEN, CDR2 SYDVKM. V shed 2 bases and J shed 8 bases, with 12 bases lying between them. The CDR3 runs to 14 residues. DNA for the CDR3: TGTGCCAGCAGTTTAAGGCAGGGGAGAGAAAAACTGTTTTTT. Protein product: CASSLRQGREKLFF. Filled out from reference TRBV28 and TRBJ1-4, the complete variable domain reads DVKVTQSSRYLVKRTGEKVFLECVQDMDHENMFWYRQDPGLGLRLIYFSYDVKMKEKGDIPEGYSVSREKKERFSLILESASTNQTSMYLCASSLRQGREKLFFGSGTQLSVL.

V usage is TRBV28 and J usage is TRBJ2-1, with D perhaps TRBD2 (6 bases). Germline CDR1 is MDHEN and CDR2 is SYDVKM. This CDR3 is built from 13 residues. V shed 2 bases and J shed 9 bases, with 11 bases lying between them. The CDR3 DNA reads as TGTGCCAGCAGTTTAACTAGCCCCCCTGAGCAGTTCTTC. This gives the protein CASSLTSPPEQFF.

CDR3 amino acids: CATSRESWLSGNTIYF. In nucleotides, the CDR3 is TGTGCCACCAGCAGAGAATCTTGGCTCTCTGGAAACACCATATATTTT. The J gene is TRBJ1-3, the V gene TRBV15; no clear D gene. The CDR3 extends over 16 amino acids. V was cut by 0 bases and J by 0 bases, with 9 bases left in between. CDR1 LNHNV and CDR2 YYDKDF come from the germline V gene (reference sequence).

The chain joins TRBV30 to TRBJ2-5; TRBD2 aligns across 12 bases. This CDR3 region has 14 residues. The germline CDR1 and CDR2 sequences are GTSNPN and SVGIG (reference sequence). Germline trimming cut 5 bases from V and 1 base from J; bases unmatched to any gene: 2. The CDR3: CAWGLAGTQETQYF. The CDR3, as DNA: TGTGCCTGGGGACTAGCGGGAACCCAAGAGACCCAGTACTTC.

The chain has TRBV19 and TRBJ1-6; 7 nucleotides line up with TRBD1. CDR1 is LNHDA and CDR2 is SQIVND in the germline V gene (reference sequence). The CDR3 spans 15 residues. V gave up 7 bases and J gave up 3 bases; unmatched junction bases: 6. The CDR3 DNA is TGTGCCAGTAAAGCCCGGGACAGCTATAATTCACCCCTCCACTTT. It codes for CASKARDSYNSPLHF.

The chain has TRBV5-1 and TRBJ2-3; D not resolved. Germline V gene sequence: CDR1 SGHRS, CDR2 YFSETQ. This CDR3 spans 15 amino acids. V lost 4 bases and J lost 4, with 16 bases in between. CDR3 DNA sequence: TGCGCCAGCAGCCGCAGGCTGGGAAGTCCAGATACGCAGTATTTT. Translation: CASSRRLGSPDTQYF.

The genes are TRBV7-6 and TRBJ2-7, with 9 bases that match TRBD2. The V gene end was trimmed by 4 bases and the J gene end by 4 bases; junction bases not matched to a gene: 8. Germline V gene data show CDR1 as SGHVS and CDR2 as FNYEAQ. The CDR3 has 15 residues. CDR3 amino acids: CASSSPGLAMYEQYF. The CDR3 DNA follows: TGTGCCAGCAGCTCGCCAGGACTAGCGATGTACGAGCAGTACTTC.

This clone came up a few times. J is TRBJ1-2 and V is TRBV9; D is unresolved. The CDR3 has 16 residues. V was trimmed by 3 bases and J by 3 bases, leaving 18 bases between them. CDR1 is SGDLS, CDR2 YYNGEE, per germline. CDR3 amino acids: CASSETIGGFDYGYTF. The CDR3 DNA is TGTGCCAGCAGCGAAACTATAGGAGGGTTTGACTATGGCTACACCTTC.

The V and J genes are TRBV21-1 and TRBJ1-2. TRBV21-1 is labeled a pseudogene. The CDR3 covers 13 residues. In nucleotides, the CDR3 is TGTGCCACTTCGGGGCAGCCTTACTATGGCTACACCTTC. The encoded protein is CATSGQPYYGYTF.

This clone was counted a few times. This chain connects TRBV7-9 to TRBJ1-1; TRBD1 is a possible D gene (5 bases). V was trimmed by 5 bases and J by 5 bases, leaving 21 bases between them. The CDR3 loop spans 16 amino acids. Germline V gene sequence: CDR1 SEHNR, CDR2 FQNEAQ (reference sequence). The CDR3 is CASSLDAGALGTEAFF. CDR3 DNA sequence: TGTGCCAGCAGCCTGGACGCCGGGGCCCTCGGAACTGAAGCTTTCTTT.

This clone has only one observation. CDR3 nucleotides: TGTGCCAGCAGCTTCGGGGGGGAAACAGATACGCAGTATTTT. Its protein is CASSFGGETDTQYF. The chain uses TRBV5-4 and TRBJ2-3; 8 nucleotides agree with TRBD2. The length of the CDR3 is 14 residues. J was trimmed by 3 bases and V by 2 bases; bases with no gene match: 2. Germline values: CDR1 SGHNT, CDR2 YYREEE (reference sequence).

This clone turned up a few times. The CDR3 loop is CASSEVAVEKLFF. CDR3 nucleotide sequence: TGTGCCAGCAGTGAGGTGGCAGTTGAAAAACTGTTTTTT. This chain links TRBV2 with TRBJ1-4; the D is unclear. CDR1 and CDR2 from the germline V gene are SNHLY and FYNNEI. The CDR3 length is 13 residues. Trimming took 3 bases from V and 7 from J, leaving 9 bases between them.

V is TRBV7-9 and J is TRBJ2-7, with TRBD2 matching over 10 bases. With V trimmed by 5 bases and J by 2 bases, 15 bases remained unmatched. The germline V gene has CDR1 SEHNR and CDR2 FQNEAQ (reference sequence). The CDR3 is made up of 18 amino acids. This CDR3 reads CASSPKLRLAGPTYEQYF. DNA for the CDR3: TGTGCCAGCAGCCCAAAACTACGACTAGCGGGCCCCACCTACGAGCAGTACTTC. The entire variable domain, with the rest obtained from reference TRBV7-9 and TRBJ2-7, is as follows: DTGVSQNPRHKITKRGQNVTFRCDPISEHNRLYWYRQTLGQGPEFLTYFQNEAQLEKSRLLSDRFSAERPKGSFSTLEIQRTEQGDSAMYLCASSPKLRLAGPTYEQYFGPGTRLTVT.

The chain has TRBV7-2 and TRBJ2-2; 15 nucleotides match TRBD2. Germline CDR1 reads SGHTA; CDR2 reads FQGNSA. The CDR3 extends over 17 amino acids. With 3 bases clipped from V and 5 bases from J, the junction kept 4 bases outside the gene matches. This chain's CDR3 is CASSLGLAGGGTGELFF. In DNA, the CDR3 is TGTGCCAGCAGCTTGGGACTAGCGGGAGGAGGGACCGGGGAGCTGTTTTTT.

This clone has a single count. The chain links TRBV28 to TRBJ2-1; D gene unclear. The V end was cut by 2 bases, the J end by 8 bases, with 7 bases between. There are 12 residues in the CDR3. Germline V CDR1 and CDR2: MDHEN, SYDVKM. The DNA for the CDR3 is TGTGCCAGCAGTTTAGCCCGGTATGAGCAGTTCTTC. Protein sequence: CASSLARYEQFF.

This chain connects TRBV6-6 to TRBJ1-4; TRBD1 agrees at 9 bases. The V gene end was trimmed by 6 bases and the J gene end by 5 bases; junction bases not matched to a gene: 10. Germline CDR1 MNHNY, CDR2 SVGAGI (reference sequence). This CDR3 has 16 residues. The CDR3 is CASRMAGQGPNEKLFF. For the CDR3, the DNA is TGTGCCAGCAGAATGGCAGGACAGGGGCCGAATGAAAAACTGTTTTTT.

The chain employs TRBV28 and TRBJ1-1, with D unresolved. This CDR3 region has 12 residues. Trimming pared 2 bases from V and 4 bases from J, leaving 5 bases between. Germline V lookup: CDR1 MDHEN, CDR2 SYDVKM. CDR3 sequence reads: CASSLGSTEAFF. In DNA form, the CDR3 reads TGTGCCAGCAGTTTAGGGTCCACTGAAGCTTTCTTT.

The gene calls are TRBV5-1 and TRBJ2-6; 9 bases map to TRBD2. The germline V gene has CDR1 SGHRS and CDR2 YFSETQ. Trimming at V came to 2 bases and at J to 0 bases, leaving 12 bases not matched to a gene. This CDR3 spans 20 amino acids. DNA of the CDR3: TGCGCCAGCAGCTTTGGGGCTAGCGGGATGGGGGCCTCTGGGGCCAACGTCCTGACTTTC. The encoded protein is CASSFGASGMGASGANVLTF.

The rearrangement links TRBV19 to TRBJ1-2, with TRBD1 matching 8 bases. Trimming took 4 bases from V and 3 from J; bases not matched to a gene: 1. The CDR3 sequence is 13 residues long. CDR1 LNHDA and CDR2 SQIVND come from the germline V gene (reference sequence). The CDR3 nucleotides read TGTGCCAGTAGTAAGGACAGGGACTATGGCTACACCTTC. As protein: CASSKDRDYGYTF.

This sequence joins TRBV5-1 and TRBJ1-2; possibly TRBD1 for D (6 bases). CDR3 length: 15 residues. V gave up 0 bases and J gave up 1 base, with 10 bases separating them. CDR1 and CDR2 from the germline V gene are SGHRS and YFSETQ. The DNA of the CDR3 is TGCGCCAGCAGCTTGGGGACAGACTTTAACTATGGCTACACCTTC. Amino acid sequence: CASSLGTDFNYGYTF.

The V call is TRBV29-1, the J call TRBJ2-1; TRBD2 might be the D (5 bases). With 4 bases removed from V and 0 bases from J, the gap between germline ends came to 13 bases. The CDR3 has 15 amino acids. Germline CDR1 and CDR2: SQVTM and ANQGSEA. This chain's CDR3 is CSVGLSGVSYNEQFF. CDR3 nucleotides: TGCAGCGTTGGGTTAAGCGGAGTCTCCTACAATGAGCAGTTCTTC.

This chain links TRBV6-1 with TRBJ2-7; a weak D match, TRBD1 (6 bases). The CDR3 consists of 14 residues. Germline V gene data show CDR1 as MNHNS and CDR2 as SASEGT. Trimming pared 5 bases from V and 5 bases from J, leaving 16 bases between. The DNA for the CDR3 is TGTGCCAGCAGTTCTCAGGCAGGGGCCCACGAGCAGTACTTC. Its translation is CASSSQAGAHEQYF.

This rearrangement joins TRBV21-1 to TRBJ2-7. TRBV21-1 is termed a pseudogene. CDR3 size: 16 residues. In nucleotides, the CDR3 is TGTGCCAGCAGCAAAGTGAGGGGGGTTACCTCCTACGAGCAGTACTTC. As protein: CASSKVRGVTSYEQYF.

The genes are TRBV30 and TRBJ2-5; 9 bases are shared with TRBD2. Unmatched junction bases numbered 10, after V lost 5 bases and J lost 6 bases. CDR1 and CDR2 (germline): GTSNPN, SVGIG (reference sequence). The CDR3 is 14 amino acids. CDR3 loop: CAWAQGGGAKTQYF. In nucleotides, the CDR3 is TGTGCCTGGGCTCAGGGCGGGGGGGCGAAGACCCAGTACTTC.

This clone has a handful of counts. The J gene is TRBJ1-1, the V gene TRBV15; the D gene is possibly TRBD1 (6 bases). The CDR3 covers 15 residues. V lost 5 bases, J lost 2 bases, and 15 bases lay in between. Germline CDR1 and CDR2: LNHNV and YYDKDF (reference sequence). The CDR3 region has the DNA TGTGCCACCAGCCCGCAACAGGGCCATAACACTGAAGCTTTCTTT. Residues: CATSPQQGHNTEAFF.

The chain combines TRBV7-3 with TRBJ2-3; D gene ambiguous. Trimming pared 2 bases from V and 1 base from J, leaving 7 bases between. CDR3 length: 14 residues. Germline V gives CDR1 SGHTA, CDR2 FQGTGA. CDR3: CASSLVGRTDTQYF. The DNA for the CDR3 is TGTGCCAGCAGCTTAGTAGGGCGCACAGATACGCAGTATTTT.

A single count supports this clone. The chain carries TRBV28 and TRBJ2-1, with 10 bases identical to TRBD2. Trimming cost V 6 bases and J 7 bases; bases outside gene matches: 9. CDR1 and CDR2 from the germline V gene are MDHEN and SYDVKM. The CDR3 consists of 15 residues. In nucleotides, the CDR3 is TGTGCCAGCAGACAAACTAGCGGGACTTCGAATGAGCAGTTCTTC. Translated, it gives CASRQTSGTSNEQFF.

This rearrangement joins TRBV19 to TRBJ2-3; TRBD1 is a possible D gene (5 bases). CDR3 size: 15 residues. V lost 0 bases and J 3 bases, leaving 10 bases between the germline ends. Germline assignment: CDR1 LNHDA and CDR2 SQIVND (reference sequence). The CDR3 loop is CASSIDARATDTQYF. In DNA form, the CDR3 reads TGTGCCAGTAGTATAGATGCCAGGGCAACAGATACGCAGTATTTT.

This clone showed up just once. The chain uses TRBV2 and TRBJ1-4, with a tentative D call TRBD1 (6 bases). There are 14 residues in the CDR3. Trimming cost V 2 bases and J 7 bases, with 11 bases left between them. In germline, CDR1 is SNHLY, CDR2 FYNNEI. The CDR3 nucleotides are TGTGCCAGCAGTGAATGGGGGGCGGGTGAAAAACTGTTTTTT. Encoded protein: CASSEWGAGEKLFF.

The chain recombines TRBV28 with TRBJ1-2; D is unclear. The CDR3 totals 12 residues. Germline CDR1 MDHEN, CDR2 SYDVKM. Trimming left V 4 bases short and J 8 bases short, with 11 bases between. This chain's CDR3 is CASSWSEGGYTF. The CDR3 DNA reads TGTGCCAGCAGTTGGTCGGAGGGCGGCTACACCTTC.